The sequence of this TCR beta chain was determined in a study of T cell responses to AZD1222 COVID-19 vaccine. The repertoire was sequenced with immunoSEQ multiplex PCR; TCRdb's copy has only in-frame clones and lacks some. The table includes just under 150,000 clones, 86% detected once. This clone was seen a single time. CDR3 size: 16 residues. Trimming shortened V by 9 bases and J by 4 bases, and 22 bases separated the two germline ends. Germline V lookup: CDR1 LNHNV, CDR2 YYDKDF (reference sequence). The J gene is TRBJ1-5, the V gene TRBV15; a possible D gene is TRBD1 (5 bases). This specimen consisted of peripheral blood, obtained 28 days after the second AZD1222 dose. This TCR was sampled from an adult who received the AZD1222 COVID-19 vaccine. The CDR3 is CATSWGRGGGNQPQHF. As DNA, the CDR3 is TGTGCCACATCATGGGGACGGGGGGGTGGTAATCAGCCCCAGCATTTT.